These T cell receptor beta chains were read from a single sample in a study of blood T cell repertoires in COVID-19. The method was immunoSEQ multiplex PCR; TCRdb's version includes in-frame clones alone and lacks a portion of them. The profile shows approximately 200,000 clones, 80% to 90% of them singletons. Specimen: peripheral blood. The source of these receptors is a man aged 40-49 years with acute or convalescent COVID-19. The conserved cysteine and the conserved F or W are not part of the CDR3 here.

v_gene,len,CDR3aa
TRBV5-5,16,ASSLPSSGQGSDTEAF
TRBV5-1,10,ASSVQGEKLF
TRBV15,11,ATSGLRNTEAF
TRBV4-3,12,ASSQVQGNEKLF
TRBV3-1/TRBV3-2,13,ASSLTGNSGNTIY
TRBV19,14,ASKLLSSSIGEKLF
TRBV30,12,AWSGGGSYNEQF
TRBV5-1,15,ASSNGLAGLSYNEQF
TRBV7-6,13,ASSGSTGAGNTIY
TRBV6-2/TRBV6-3,12,ASSVPSTIGELF
TRBV5-8,12,ASTSQQGVYGYT
TRBV3-1/TRBV3-2,13,ASSQIRLAGGTQY
TRBV2,12,ASRPPGSNYGYT
TRBV25-1,10,ASIPPGGEAF
TRBV7-2,13,ASSGNRGNTGELF
TRBV2,12,ASSRTGENTEAF
TRBV5-1,11,ASSLATPQRAF
TRBV7-2,13,ASSFRDRANSPLH
TRBV5-1,11,ATGDERNTEAF
TRBV7-7,11,ASSAGQNTEAF
TRBV27,15,ASSLRYRQAIYNEQF
TRBV28,13,ASSLLQGGTGELF
TRBV19,14,ASSLRDFTSTDTQY
TRBV2,13,ASSKEYSGANVLT
TRBV5-1,12,ANSRGTSNTEAF
TRBV6-5,12,ASRSGTGGETQY
TRBV13,14,ASSLLAGGPGDEQF
TRBV9,13,ASSQRTEANSPLH
TRBV13,12,ASSSGLRDTEAF